Included here is one T cell receptor (beta chain) sequence, with context. There is no known antigen for this receptor. Base qualities are not recorded, but no much larger clone differs from it by a single base. The data derive from a study of T cell responses to AZD1222 COVID-19 vaccine (dated by TCRdb to 2020 to 2023). Describing the broader study: AZD1222 recipients with second doses at about 4 weeks or about 12 weeks were pooled, because spike-specific TCR depth and breadth did not differ between schedules. Trial participants were enrolled by age into subgroups of 18-55, 56-69 and 70-plus years, and around 150, 28 and 57 TCR-sequenced participants, respectively, were included in these subgroups. TCR sequencing was performed for roughly 250 trial participants, of whom about 200 were given two doses of AZD1222 and some 25 were given two doses of MenACWY control vaccine.

General study outcomes and caveats: Most participants were white British and females outnumbered males, and the authors suggested that clonal diversity may have been underestimated. In the small 56-69-year group, the increase in depth fell short of significance, most likely because of low power. CD4 TCRs associated with the vaccine covered the entire spike protein, and the dominant responses were in regions 160-218 and 743-854. Because no day 14 peak-response samples were available, repertoires were characterized only after the peak T cell response. A significant rise in spike-specific TCR breadth and depth was observed after two AZD1222 doses relative to day 0 and relative to MenACWY recipients. Nearly half of unique spike-specific TCRs reportedly recognized epitopes outside regions mutated in the B.1.351 and B.1.1.7 variants. Conclusions about previously exposed vaccinees are limited, since just five to seven AZD1222 recipients were seropositive for SARS-CoV-2 at baseline.

V and J lose 6 bases and 4 bases, and a span of 15 bases separates them. The germline V gene supplies CDR1 KGHSH and CDR2 LQKENI. The CDR3 covers 14 residues, taking in both the cysteine and the phenylalanine. Only the CDR3 portion is preserved as DNA: 42 bases, with reading frame beginning at the first base. The CDR3 regions of human TCRbeta chains were analyzed by immunosequencing. The study's processing was this. TCRs in the repertoires were matched against a reference library of SARS-CoV-2-specific TCRs that had been generated with the MIRA antigen-specificity platform. Breadth was defined as the fraction of unique TCRs that were SARS-CoV-2-associated. Depth was defined as the fraction of total T cells that were SARS-CoV-2-associated. Using the MIRA data, every spike-specific TCR was mapped to the spike region that the TCR reacted to and assigned to either a CD4 or a CD8 class. Log10-transformed breadth and depth values were compared by one-way ANOVA with Sidak's multiple comparisons tests. Imported from immuneACCESS, the table was reduced by TCRdb to in-frame sequences with V and J called. These copies leave out some clones; in studies compared against another copy, an unresolved V gene accounts for under half, and the cause of the remainder is not known. V and J calls and clone size are as listed in that table; D and trimming were resolved from the DNA. A total of 150,000 to 200,000 clones appear in this sample, just under 90% of them only once. The ten largest clones represent around 5.8% of the sample.

The time point label, as the study defines it: baseline before first vaccination. Vaccinee samples were obtained from the UK trials COV001 and COV002, which included a single-blind randomized controlled phase 2/3 trial of AZD1222 (ChAdOx1 nCoV-19) in healthy adults. For TCRbeta chain sequencing, PBMC samples from trial participants were taken at day 0 and at day 28 after the second dose. This receptor was obtained from an adult in good health. The rearranged chain carries TRBV18 and TRBJ1-1, with the D gene not confidently named. This specimen consisted of peripheral blood, obtained on day 0 of AZD1222 vaccination. The bases are TGTGCCAGCTCCGAAAATCGGGGAGGCACTGAAGCTTTCTTT. Translated, it gives CASSENRGGTEAFF.